This record covers a single T cell receptor (beta chain). This record comes from a study of siplizumab effects on memory and regulatory T cells. The method was immunoSEQ multiplex PCR; TCRdb's version includes in-frame clones alone and lacks a portion of them. The sample contains 110,000 or so clones, about 91% of which appear only once. Trimming stripped 6 bases from V and 2 bases from J, with 11 bases between. This CDR3 comprises 14 residues. Germline CDR1 is SEHNR and CDR2 is FQNEAQ (reference sequence). Sequencing used Tregs sorted from blood. The origin of this receptor is a human donor in good health. J is TRBJ1-3 and V is TRBV7-9; D is uncertain. Here the CDR3 DNA reads TGTGCCAGCAGTCAAACCCGTCCTGGAAACACCATATATTTT. It translates to CASSQTRPGNTIYF. Drawing the rest from reference TRBV7-9 and TRBJ1-3, the complete variable domain is DTGVSQNPRHKITKRGQNVTFRCDPISEHNRLYWYRQTLGQGPEFLTYFQNEAQLEKSRLLSDRFSAERPKGSFSTLEIQRTEQGDSAMYLCASSQTRPGNTIYFGEGSWLTVV.